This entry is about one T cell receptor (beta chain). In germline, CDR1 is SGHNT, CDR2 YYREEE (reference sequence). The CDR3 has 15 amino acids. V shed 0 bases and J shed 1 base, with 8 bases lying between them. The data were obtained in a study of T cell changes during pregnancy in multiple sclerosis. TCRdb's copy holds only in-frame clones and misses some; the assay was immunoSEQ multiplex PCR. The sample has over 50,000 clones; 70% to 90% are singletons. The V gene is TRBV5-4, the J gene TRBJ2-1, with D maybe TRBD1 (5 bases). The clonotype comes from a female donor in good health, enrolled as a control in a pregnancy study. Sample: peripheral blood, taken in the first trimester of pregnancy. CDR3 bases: TGTGCCAGCAGCTTGGAAGGGGCGTCCTACAATGAGCAGTTCTTC. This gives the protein CASSLEGASYNEQFF.